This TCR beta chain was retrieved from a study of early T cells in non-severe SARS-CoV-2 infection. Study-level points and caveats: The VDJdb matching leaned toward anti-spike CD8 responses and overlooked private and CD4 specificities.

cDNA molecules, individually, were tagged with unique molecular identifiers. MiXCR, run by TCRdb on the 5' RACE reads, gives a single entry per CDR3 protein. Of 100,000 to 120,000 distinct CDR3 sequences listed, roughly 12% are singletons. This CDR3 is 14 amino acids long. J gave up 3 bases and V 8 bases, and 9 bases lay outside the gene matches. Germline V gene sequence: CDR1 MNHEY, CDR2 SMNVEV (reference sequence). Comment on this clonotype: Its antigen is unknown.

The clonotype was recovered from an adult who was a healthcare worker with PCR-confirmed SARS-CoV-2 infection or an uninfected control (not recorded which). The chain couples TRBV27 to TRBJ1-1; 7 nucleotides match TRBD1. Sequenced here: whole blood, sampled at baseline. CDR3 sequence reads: CASGKGAQDTEAFF. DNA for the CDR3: TGTGCCAGCGGTAAGGGGGCGCAGGACACTGAAGCTTTCTTT.